Listed below are T cell receptor beta chains from one sample, sequenced in a study of cytomegalovirus exposure and HLA in healthy donors. Here immunoSEQ multiplex PCR was the method, and the copy in TCRdb shows in-frame clones only, minus some. Found here are approximately 88,000 clones, about 74% of them singletons; the top ten hold 3.7%. Sequences were obtained from PBMCs. The source is a young man in good health and CMV-seronegative. Each CDR3 is given with its conserved first and last residue. A D gene is named only where the DNA matches it firmly. A clone size is listed for some rows: how often the clone was seen (once, few, many), or a class if it is expanded.

V gene	D gene	J gene	clone size	CDR3 DNA	CDR3 protein
TRBV4-2	-	TRBJ2-3	-	TGTGCCAGCAGCCAGCAGGGATTAGATACGCAGTATTTT	CASSQQGLDTQYF
TRBV5-6	-	TRBJ1-6	-	TGTGCCAGCAGCTTGGACGCAGGGCCTAATTCACCCCTCCACTTT	CASSLDAGPNSPLHF
TRBV28	-	TRBJ1-1	-	TGTGCCAGCGTTAGAGTTTCGAACACTGAAGCTTTCTTT	CASVRVSNTEAFF
TRBV5-1	TRBD1	TRBJ2-2	-	TGCGCCAGCAGCTCGGGGACAGAAACGAACACCGGGGAGCTGTTTTTT	CASSSGTETNTGELFF
TRBV7-9	-	TRBJ1-2	once	TGTGCCAGCAGCTTAGCCGGGAAGTATGGCTACACCTTC	CASSLAGKYGYTF
TRBV6-5	-	TRBJ1-1	-	TGTGCCAGCAGTTACTCTAAGAACACTGAAGCTTTCTTT	CASSYSKNTEAFF
TRBV18	TRBD2	TRBJ2-5	-	TGTGCCAGCTCTCGGCTAGCGGGATCTCAAGAGACCCAGTACTTC	CASSRLAGSQETQYF
TRBV7-2	-	TRBJ1-3	-	TGTGCCAGCAGCTTATTAACAGGGCGAGGGTCTGGAAACACCATATATTTT	CASSLLTGRGSGNTIYF
TRBV28	TRBD1	TRBJ1-2	-	TGTGCCAGCCTCGGACAGGGGGCAGGAGGCTACACCTTC	CASLGQGAGGYTF
TRBV5-1	TRBD1	TRBJ1-6	-	TGCGCCAGCAGTTTAACCATTGGACAGGCAGAACGATCACCCCTCCACTTT	CASSLTIGQAERSPLHF